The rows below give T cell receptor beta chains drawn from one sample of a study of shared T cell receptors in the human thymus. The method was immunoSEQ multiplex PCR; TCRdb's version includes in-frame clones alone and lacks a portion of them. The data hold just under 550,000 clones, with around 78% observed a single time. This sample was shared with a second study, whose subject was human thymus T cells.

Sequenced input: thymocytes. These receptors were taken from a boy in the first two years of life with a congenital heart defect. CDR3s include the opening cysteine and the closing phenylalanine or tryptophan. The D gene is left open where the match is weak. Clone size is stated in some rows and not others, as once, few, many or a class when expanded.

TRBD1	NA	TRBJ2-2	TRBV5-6	CASSLAPPVRGHTGELFF	TGTGCCAGCAGCTTGGCCCCCCCGGTCAGGGGGCACACCGGGGAGCTGTTTTTT
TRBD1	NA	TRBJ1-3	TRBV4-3	CASSPPGQDSGNTIYF	TGCGCCAGCAGCCCCCCGGGACAGGACTCTGGAAACACCATATATTTT
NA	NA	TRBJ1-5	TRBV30	CAWSVRVGERNQPQHF	TGTGCCTGGAGTGTAAGGGTGGGAGAACGGAATCAGCCCCAGCATTTT
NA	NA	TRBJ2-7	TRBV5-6	CASSSRTHIYEQYF	TGTGCCAGCAGCTCCAGGACTCACATCTACGAGCAGTACTTC
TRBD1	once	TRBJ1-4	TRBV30	CAWSPGQGEEKLFF	TGTGCCTGGAGTCCAGGACAGGGAGAAGAAAAACTGTTTTTT
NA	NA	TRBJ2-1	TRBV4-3	CASSPLQGDEQFF	TGCGCCAGCAGCCCACTACAGGGAGATGAGCAGTTCTTC
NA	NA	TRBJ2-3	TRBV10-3	CAISESSRDPTDTQYF	TGTGCCATCAGTGAGTCTTCGCGGGACCCCACAGATACGCAGTATTTT
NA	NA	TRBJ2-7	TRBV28	CASTLRDKSSYGQYF	TGTGCCAGCACCCTTAGGGACAAATCTTCCTACGGGCAGTACTTC
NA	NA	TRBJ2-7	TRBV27	CASSYRGTRGYEQYF	TGTGCCAGCAGTTATCGTGGGACCCGGGGGTACGAGCAGTACTTC
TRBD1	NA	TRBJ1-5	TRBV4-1	CASSPGQLSNQPQHF	TGCGCCAGCAGCCCGGGACAGCTTAGCAATCAGCCCCAGCATTTT
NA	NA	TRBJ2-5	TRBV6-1	CASSEDLLGLEETQYF	TGTGCCAGCAGTGAGGACCTTTTGGGACTTGAAGAGACCCAGTACTTC
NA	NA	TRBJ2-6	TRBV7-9	CASSPTGSGSGANVLTF	TGTGCCAGCAGCCCAACAGGATCGGGCTCTGGGGCCAACGTCCTGACTTTC
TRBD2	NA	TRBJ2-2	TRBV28	CASTAGGPGELFF	TGTGCCAGCACGGCGGGAGGTCCCGGGGAGCTGTTTTTT
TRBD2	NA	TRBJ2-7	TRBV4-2	CASSRAGTSGRALTPFADEQYF	TGTGCCAGCAGCCGCGCTGGGACTAGCGGGAGGGCCCTTACCCCATTTGCCGACGAGCAGTACTTC
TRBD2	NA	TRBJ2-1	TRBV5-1	CASSFKRGPGGLAGVDEQFF	TGCGCCAGCAGCTTTAAACGAGGGCCGGGTGGACTAGCGGGAGTGGATGAGCAGTTCTTC
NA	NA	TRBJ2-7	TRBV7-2	CASSLVVGAGVHEQYF	TGTGCCAGCAGCTTAGTGGTCGGGGCAGGGGTGCACGAGCAGTACTTC
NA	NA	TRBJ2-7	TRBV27	CASGPGVADEQYF	TGTGCCAGCGGTCCGGGAGTCGCGGACGAGCAGTACTTC
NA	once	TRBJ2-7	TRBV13	CASSHHGVYEQYF	TGTGCCAGCAGCCACCACGGGGTCTACGAGCAGTACTTC
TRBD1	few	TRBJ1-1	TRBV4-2	CASSQDTAGTGVPEAFF	TGTGCCAGCAGCCAAGACACAGCCGGGACAGGGGTCCCTGAAGCTTTCTTT
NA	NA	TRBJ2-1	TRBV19	CASSITTGEGSYNEQFF	TGTGCCAGTAGTATAACGACCGGGGAAGGGTCCTACAATGAGCAGTTCTTC
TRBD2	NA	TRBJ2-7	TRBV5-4	CASSRTSGSSYEQYF	TGTGCCAGCAGCCGGACTAGCGGGAGCTCCTACGAGCAGTACTTC
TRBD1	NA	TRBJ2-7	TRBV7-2	CASSSFGQASSYEQYF	TGTGCCAGCAGCTCCTTCGGACAGGCATCATCCTACGAGCAGTACTTC
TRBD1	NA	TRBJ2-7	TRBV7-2	CASSLGGQGGREQYF	TGTGCCAGCAGCCTTGGAGGACAGGGCGGGCGCGAGCAGTACTTC
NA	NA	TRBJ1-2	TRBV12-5	CASGPKGGGGYTF	TGTGCTAGTGGCCCCAAAGGAGGCGGAGGCTACACCTTC
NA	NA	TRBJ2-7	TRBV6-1	CASTTGTQTYEQYF	TGTGCCTCAACAACCGGGACTCAGACCTACGAGCAGTACTTC
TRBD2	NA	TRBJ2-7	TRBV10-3	CAISEDHSSGSCYEQYF	TGTGCCATCAGTGAGGACCATTCTAGCGGGAGCTGCTACGAGCAGTACTTC
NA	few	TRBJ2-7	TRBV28	CASSGAGVGEVMYEQYF	TGTGCCAGCAGTGGGGCTGGGGTGGGGGAGGTCATGTACGAGCAGTACTTC
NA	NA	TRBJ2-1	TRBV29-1	CSVVKNGNRPTAVGNEQFF	TGCAGCGTTGTAAAGAATGGAAATCGCCCTACAGCAGTGGGTAATGAGCAGTTCTTC
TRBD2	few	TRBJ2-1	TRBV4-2	CASSQDGVAGVRKTYNEQFF	TGTGCCAGCAGCCAAGATGGGGTAGCGGGAGTTCGTAAGACCTACAATGAGCAGTTCTTC
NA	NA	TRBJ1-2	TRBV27	CASSPEQNYGYTF	TGTGCCAGCAGTCCCGAACAGAACTATGGCTACACCTTC
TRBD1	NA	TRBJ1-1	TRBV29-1	CSVPMVGGTGAPGTEAFF	TGCAGCGTCCCCATGGTGGGGGGGACAGGGGCGCCGGGCACTGAAGCTTTCTTT
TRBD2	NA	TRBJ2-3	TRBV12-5	CASGPLGGRAKDTQYF	TGTGCTAGTGGACCTCTCGGCGGGAGGGCCAAGGATACGCAGTATTTT
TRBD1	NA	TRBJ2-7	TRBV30	CAATRTGKVYEQYF	TGTGCCGCGACGAGGACAGGGAAGGTCTACGAGCAGTACTTC
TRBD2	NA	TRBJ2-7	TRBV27	CASSLEAGRIYEQYF	TGTGCCAGCAGCCTTGAGGCCGGGAGGATATACGAGCAGTACTTC
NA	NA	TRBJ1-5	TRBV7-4	CASSLSYRRGNQPQHF	TGTGCCAGCAGCTTAAGTTATAGGCGGGGAAACCAGCCCCAGCATTTT
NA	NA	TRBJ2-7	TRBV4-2	CASSPDRTSYEQYF	TGTGCCAGCAGCCCTGACAGGACCTCCTACGAGCAGTACTTC